One and the same sample provided the 29 T cell receptor beta chains below, sequenced in a study of T cell changes during pregnancy in multiple sclerosis. TCRdb's copy holds only in-frame clones and misses some; the assay was immunoSEQ multiplex PCR. The sample holds 15,000 or so clones, around four fifths seen once. The sequencing here drew on CD8+ T cells from peripheral blood mononuclear cells, taken in the second trimester of pregnancy. These receptors came from a female donor in good health, enrolled as a control in a pregnancy study.

The V call is TRBV12-5, the J call TRBJ2-1; TRBD2 matches 11 bases. This CDR3 has 16 residues. V lost 6 bases and J lost 3; bases outside the gene matches: 7. The germline gives CDR1 LGHNT, CDR2 FRNRAP. For the CDR3, the DNA is TGTGCTAGTGGGAATCTAGCGGGGGGACACTACAATGAGCAGTTCTTC. Protein sequence: CASGNLAGGHYNEQFF.

In this sample, this clone turned up once. The chain employs TRBV10-3 and TRBJ1-2, with 7 bases that match TRBD1. The CDR3 covers 10 residues. Germline V gene lookup returns CDR1 ENHRY and CDR2 SYGVKD. CDR3 sequence (DNA): TGTTATGACAGGGACTATGGCTACACCTTC. Translated, it gives CYDRDYGYTF.

The chain couples TRBV27 to TRBJ1-5; a weak D match, TRBD1 (5 bases). The CDR3 has 14 amino acids. Germline V CDR1 and CDR2: MNHEY, SMNVEV (reference sequence). With 2 bases removed from V and 5 bases from J, the gap between germline ends came to 10 bases. The CDR3 here is CASSLQGWDQPQHF. The CDR3 bases are TGTGCCAGCAGTTTACAGGGATGGGATCAGCCCCAGCATTTT.

This chain links TRBV9 with TRBJ1-2, with 9 bases lining up with TRBD1. V was pared by 4 bases and J by 2 bases, with 6 bases of the junction left unmatched. The germline V gene has CDR1 SGDLS and CDR2 YYNGEE. This CDR3 region has 15 residues. As DNA, the CDR3 is TGTGCCAGCAGCCCGGGACAGGGTGTCAACTATGGCTACACCTTC. Its translation is CASSPGQGVNYGYTF.

The chain employs TRBV27 and TRBJ2-7, with a possible D match to TRBD2 (5 bases). Germline V lookup: CDR1 MNHEY, CDR2 SMNVEV (reference sequence). V was shortened by 4 bases and J by 0 bases, with 13 bases between the two germline ends. The CDR3 has 15 residues. The CDR3 loop is CASSSFWESSYEQYF. CDR3 DNA: TGTGCCAGCAGTTCTTTCTGGGAGTCCTCCTACGAGCAGTACTTC.

This chain joins TRBV4-3 and TRBJ2-2; D is unclear. This CDR3 region has 14 residues. The ends were cut back, 1 base at V and 3 bases at J, with 6 bases in the middle. Germline CDR1 is LGHNA and CDR2 is YSLEER. The CDR3 sequence: CASSQGADTGELFF. CDR3 nucleotides: TGCGCCAGCAGCCAAGGGGCAGACACCGGGGAGCTGTTTTTT.

This clone was counted a single time. The CDR3 is CASSYPGQKGITEAFF. In DNA form, the CDR3 reads TGTGCCAGCAGTTACCCAGGACAGAAGGGGATCACTGAAGCTTTCTTT. The gene calls are TRBV7-9 and TRBJ1-1, with D maybe TRBD1 (6 bases). Trimming removed 6 bases at V and 4 bases at J, with 21 bases between. Germline assignment: CDR1 SEHNR and CDR2 FQNEAQ (reference sequence). This CDR3 comprises 16 residues.

This clone was recorded a few times. This chain uses TRBV5-4 with TRBJ1-1; TRBD1 matches 7 bases. The CDR3 is 13 amino acids. Germline CDR1 reads SGHNT; CDR2 reads YYREEE (reference sequence). V shed 4 bases and J 13 bases; nucleotides not matched to a gene: 13. The CDR3 nucleotides read TGTGCCAGCAGCCCGGGGCTGACAGGGTTGGTTTTCTTT. Residues: CASSPGLTGLVFF.

V and J are TRBV30 and TRBJ2-2; D gene uncertain. The germline V gene encodes CDR1 GTSNPN and CDR2 SVGIG (reference sequence). V dropped 0 bases and J dropped 5 bases, with 13 bases sitting between them. The CDR3 contains 15 residues. CDR3 region: CAWSVGGSETGELFF. CDR3 DNA sequence: TGTGCCTGGAGTGTTGGCGGTTCCGAAACCGGGGAGCTGTTTTTT.

V gene TRBV7-9 combines with J gene TRBJ2-1; no definite D call. The ends were cut back, 4 bases at V and 5 bases at J, with 15 bases in the middle. CDR1 is SEHNR and CDR2 is FQNEAQ in the germline V gene (reference sequence). The CDR3 has 15 residues. CDR3 coding DNA: TGTGCCAGCAGCTCGTCTGAGGCGGCTAACAATGAGCAGTTCTTC. Its protein product is CASSSSEAANNEQFF.

This chain connects TRBV7-9 to TRBJ2-5; tentatively, D is TRBD2 (5 bases). V gave up 5 bases and J gave up 7 bases, with 17 bases separating them. Germline V gene data show CDR1 as SEHNR and CDR2 as FQNEAQ (reference sequence). CDR3 size: 14 residues. CDR3 protein: CASSPSLALPTQYF. In DNA, the CDR3 is TGTGCCAGCAGCCCCAGCCTAGCCCTCCCGACCCAGTACTTC.

V usage is TRBV28 and J usage is TRBJ2-1, with a weak D call TRBD1 (6 bases). CDR3 length: 16 residues. Trimming shortened V by 1 base and J by 3 bases, and 13 bases separated the two germline ends. The germline V gene encodes CDR1 MDHEN and CDR2 SYDVKM. CDR3 in amino acids: CASSLSRGFRYNEQFF. The CDR3 region has the DNA TGTGCCAGCAGTTTATCGAGGGGGTTCCGCTACAATGAGCAGTTCTTC.

The chain is built from TRBV6-5 and TRBJ2-5; 9 nucleotides match TRBD2. Trimming cost V 6 bases and J 9 bases; bases outside gene matches: 14. There are 15 residues in the CDR3. Germline assignment: CDR1 MNHEY and CDR2 SVGAGI. CDR3 in amino acids: CASRSRGGTNRAQYF. CDR3 bases: TGTGCCAGCAGATCGCGGGGGGGCACGAATCGGGCCCAGTACTTC.

The chain is built from TRBV5-4 and TRBJ2-7; D is possibly TRBD2 (7 bases). V lost 2 bases and J lost 6, with 15 bases in between. The CDR3 is made up of 14 amino acids. Per germline, CDR1 SGHNT and CDR2 YYREEE (reference sequence). In DNA form, the CDR3 reads TGTGCCAGCAGCTTACGGGGGGCAGGGGTCGAGCAGTACTTC. It encodes CASSLRGAGVEQYF.

This clone was counted once. The rearrangement uses TRBV10-3 and TRBJ1-1, with TRBD1 identical over 7 bases. V was pared by 7 bases and J by 4 bases, with 9 bases of the junction left unmatched. The CDR3 length is 14 residues. Germline CDR1 is ENHRY and CDR2 is SYGVKD. CDR3 amino acids: CAINSGGGVTEAFF. The CDR3 DNA follows: TGTGCCATCAATTCAGGGGGTGGTGTCACTGAAGCTTTCTTT.

The chain joins TRBV7-9 to TRBJ1-3; TRBD1 is a possible D gene (5 bases). Germline lookup yields CDR1 SEHNR and CDR2 FQNEAQ (reference sequence). The CDR3 is 13 amino acids. V lost 6 bases and J 4 bases, leaving 10 bases between the germline ends. This chain's CDR3 is CASRSGSGNTIYF. The CDR3 DNA sequence: TGTGCCAGCAGATCAGGGTCCGGAAACACCATATATTTT.

The V call is TRBV4-3, the J call TRBJ1-4, with TRBD1 matching 8 bases. The germline gives CDR1 LGHNA, CDR2 YSLEER. J gave up 6 bases and V 2 bases, and 5 bases lay outside the gene matches. This CDR3 is built from 15 residues. CDR3 residues: CASSQSQGEDEKLFF. The DNA for the CDR3 is TGCGCCAGCAGCCAATCACAGGGGGAGGATGAAAAACTGTTTTTT.

This chain connects TRBV4-3 to TRBJ2-1; the D gene is possibly TRBD2 (6 bases). This CDR3 has 15 residues. CDR1 and CDR2 from the germline V gene are LGHNA and YSLEER. V was trimmed by 0 bases and J by 1 base, leaving 7 bases between them. CDR3 DNA: TGCGCCAGCAGCCAAGAGGGGGGTTCCTACAATGAGCAGTTCTTC. Translated, it gives CASSQEGGSYNEQFF.

The rearrangement uses TRBV4-3 and TRBJ1-2; perhaps TRBD1 as D (6 bases). CDR1 is LGHNA, CDR2 YSLEER, per germline. The CDR3 is 15 amino acids. V gave up 4 bases and J gave up 4 bases, with 16 bases separating them. The CDR3 region has the DNA TGCGCCAGCAGCCCCGGACAGATCGGTAGCTATGGCTACACCTTC. As protein: CASSPGQIGSYGYTF.

The gene calls are TRBV11-1 and TRBJ1-1; 9 bases align to TRBD1. Per the germline V gene, CDR1 is SGHAT and CDR2 is FQDESV (reference sequence). Trimming cost V 2 bases and J 1 base; bases outside gene matches: 2. CDR3 length equals 15 residues. This CDR3 is CASSLWDRENTEAFF. As DNA, the CDR3 is TGTGCCAGCAGCTTATGGGACAGGGAGAACACTGAAGCTTTCTTT.

V and J are TRBV5-6 and TRBJ2-7, with D perhaps TRBD2 (6 bases). CDR1 is SGHDT and CDR2 is YYEEEE in the germline V gene. CDR3 size: 16 residues. V was shortened by 1 base and J by 5 bases, with 19 bases between the two germline ends. CDR3 nucleotide sequence: TGTGCCAGCAGCTTGCAATCCGCCCTACTAGCAGACGAGCAGTACTTC. It codes for CASSLQSALLADEQYF.

The chain links TRBV2 to TRBJ1-5; D is unresolved. The germline gives CDR1 SNHLY, CDR2 FYNNEI. The CDR3 runs 15 residues. V was shortened by 2 bases and J by 0 bases, with 8 bases between the two germline ends. CDR3 protein: CASSEREYSNQPQHF. CDR3 nucleotides: TGTGCCAGCAGTGAACGTGAGTATAGCAATCAGCCCCAGCATTTT.

The chain couples TRBV29-1 to TRBJ2-7, with TRBD1 matching 7 bases. V lost 7 bases to trimming and J lost 2 bases; unmatched junction nucleotides: 17. Germline V gives CDR1 SQVTM, CDR2 ANQGSEA. CDR3 length equals 16 residues. This CDR3 reads CSATLGQGETPYEQYF. Written as DNA, the CDR3 is TGCAGCGCCACTCTTGGCCAGGGGGAAACCCCCTACGAGCAGTACTTC.

CDR3 loop: CASGTGGYEQYF. CDR3 DNA: TGTGCCAGCGGGACAGGGGGCTACGAGCAGTACTTC. The chain has TRBV6-1 and TRBJ2-7, with 11 bases lining up with TRBD1. Germline lookup yields CDR1 MNHNS and CDR2 SASEGT. The CDR3 length is 12 residues. Trimming cost V 8 bases and J 3 bases; bases outside gene matches: 0.

This clone is a singleton in its sample. V gene TRBV9 combines with J gene TRBJ2-5; D is perhaps TRBD2 (6 bases). Germline loops: CDR1 SGDLS, CDR2 YYNGEE. Trimming left V 0 bases short and J 4 bases short, with 13 bases between. This CDR3 region has 15 residues. The CDR3 loop reads CASSVAAGLRETQYF. In DNA form, the CDR3 reads TGTGCCAGCAGCGTAGCGGCGGGGCTGAGAGAGACCCAGTACTTC.

The J gene is TRBJ1-5, the V gene TRBV4-3; D is possibly TRBD1 (5 bases). The CDR3 runs to 15 residues. Germline values: CDR1 LGHNA, CDR2 YSLEER. With 0 bases removed from V and 2 bases from J, the gap between germline ends came to 8 bases. In nucleotides, the CDR3 is TGCGCCAGCAGCCAAGATCAGGGTGGCAATCAGCCCCAGCATTTT. As protein: CASSQDQGGNQPQHF.

The chain employs TRBV4-1 and TRBJ2-3; TRBD2 matches 7 bases. CDR3 length equals 15 residues. V was pared by 1 base and J by 6 bases, with 7 bases of the junction left unmatched. Looked up from germline, CDR1 is MGHRA and CDR2 is YSYEKL. The CDR3 bases are TGCGCCAGCAGCCAAGGACTAGCTAGTTGGGATACGCAGTATTTT. Translating it yields CASSQGLASWDTQYF.

V gene TRBV6-5 combines with J gene TRBJ2-3, with a weak D call TRBD2 (7 bases). V shed 0 bases and J shed 4 bases, with 11 bases lying between them. CDR3 length equals 15 residues. Germline-derived CDR1 and CDR2 are MNHEY and SVGAGI. The CDR3 loop is CASSYSRGASDTQYF. The CDR3 DNA sequence: TGTGCCAGCAGTTACTCTCGGGGGGCCTCAGATACGCAGTATTTT.

By share, this clone ranks as medium-sized. The chain joins TRBV2 to TRBJ1-6; 8 bases line up with TRBD1. V was clipped by 8 bases and J by 6 bases; unmatched bases: 6. The V gene's germline CDR1 is SNHLY and CDR2 FYNNEI. The CDR3 extends over 14 amino acids. DNA of the CDR3: TGTGCCAGCGTCAGGGGGCAGGGTAATTCACCCCTCCACTTT. Encoded protein: CASVRGQGNSPLHF. Using reference TRBV2 and TRBJ1-6 for the parts outside the CDR3, the full variable domain is EPEVTQTPSHQVTQMGQEVILRCVPISNHLYFYWYRQILGQKVEFLVSFYNNEISEKSEIFDDQFSVERPDGSNFTLKIRSTKLEDSAMYFCASVRGQGNSPLHFGNGTRLTVT.